A selection of T cell receptor beta chains follows, all from one sample in a study of cytomegalovirus exposure and HLA in healthy donors. TCRdb keeps only in-frame clones here, not all; method: immunoSEQ multiplex PCR. The data hold tens of thousands of clones, with 65% to 75% observed a single time. The sequenced sample consisted of PBMCs. Source of these receptors: a man aged 50 or older in good health and CMV-seropositive. CDR3s include the opening cysteine and the closing phenylalanine or tryptophan. Each record gives: V gene, D gene, clone size, J gene, CDR3 DNA, CDR3 protein. D genes are given only for firm matches. The size field is filled for only some rows; it gives once, few, many or a size class.

TRBV7-7	TRBD2	few	TRBJ2-2	TGTGCCAGCAGCTTAACTCACGGGGGGACCTCCGGCGGGGAGCTGTTTTTT	CASSLTHGGTSGGELFF
TRBV6-1	TRBD1	-	TRBJ2-7	TGTGCCAGCAGTGAAATGGGACAGAGATACTACGAGCAGTACTTC	CASSEMGQRYYEQYF
TRBV5-1	-	few	TRBJ2-7	TGCGCCAGCAGCTTGGTTGGCAGGGCGTTCTCCTACGAGCAGTACTTC	CASSLVGRAFSYEQYF
TRBV5-4	-	few	TRBJ1-1	TGTGCCAGCAGCGAGAGGGAGAACACTGAAGCTTTCTTT	CASSERENTEAFF
TRBV28	-	-	TRBJ1-2	TGTGCCAGCAGTTTAGGCGGAGACAGTCACTATGGCTACACCTTC	CASSLGGDSHYGYTF
TRBV5-1	-	-	TRBJ1-1	TGCGCCAGCAGCGCCTCTAGGGGTTACACTGAAGCTTTCTTT	CASSASRGYTEAFF
TRBV9	TRBD2	-	TRBJ2-1	TGTGCCAGCAGCCCGCGGGGGGCCTCCTACAATGAGCAGTTCTTC	CASSPRGASYNEQFF
TRBV4-1	TRBD1	-	TRBJ1-2	TGCGCCAGCAGCCAAGGGACAGGAGTTATTGGCTACACCTTC	CASSQGTGVIGYTF
TRBV9	TRBD2	-	TRBJ2-1	TGTGCCAGCAGCCTCACTAGCGGGAGAAATGAGCAGTTCTTC	CASSLTSGRNEQFF
TRBV2	-	-	TRBJ1-1	TGTGCCAGCAGTCTTGGGAGGACGAACACTGAAGCTTTCTTT	CASSLGRTNTEAFF
TRBV28	TRBD2	-	TRBJ2-3	TGTGCCAGCCAGAGGGCGGGAGCCCCTAGCACAGATACGCAGTATTTT	CASQRAGAPSTDTQYF
TRBV10-2	-	-	TRBJ1-4	TGCGCCAGCAGTTCCCGGGGAGGCGATGAAAAACTGTTTTTT	CASSSRGGDEKLFF
TRBV7-8	-	-	TRBJ2-5	TGTGCCAGCAGCTTAGCAGGGGTCGAGACCCAGTACTTC	CASSLAGVETQYF
TRBV7-6	-	-	TRBJ1-5	TGTGCCAGCAGCTTGGGGGGGCCCAATCAGCCCCAGCATTTT	CASSLGGPNQPQHF
TRBV7-6	-	-	TRBJ2-3	TGTGCCAGCAGCTTAGACGGTACGGCAGATACGCAGTATTTT	CASSLDGTADTQYF
TRBV27	TRBD2	few	TRBJ2-3	TGTGCCAGCAGTTTCGGCGGGAGGGCCACAGATACGCAGTATTTT	CASSFGGRATDTQYF
TRBV30	TRBD2	-	TRBJ2-3	TGTGCCTGGAGTAAGACTAGCGGGAAAGATACGCAGTATTTT	CAWSKTSGKDTQYF